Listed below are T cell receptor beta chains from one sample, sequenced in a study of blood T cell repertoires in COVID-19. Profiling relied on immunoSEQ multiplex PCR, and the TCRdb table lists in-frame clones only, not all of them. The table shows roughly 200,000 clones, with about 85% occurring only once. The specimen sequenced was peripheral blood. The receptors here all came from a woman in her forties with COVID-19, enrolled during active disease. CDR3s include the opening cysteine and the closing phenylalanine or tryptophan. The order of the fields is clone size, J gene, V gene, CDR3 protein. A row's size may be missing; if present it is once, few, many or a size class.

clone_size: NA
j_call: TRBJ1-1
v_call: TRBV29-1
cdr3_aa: CSVDVARGTEAFF

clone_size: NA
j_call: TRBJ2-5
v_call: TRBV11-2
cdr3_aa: CASSFQRGGQETQYF

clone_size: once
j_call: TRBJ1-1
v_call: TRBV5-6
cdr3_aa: CASSMDRGGFSSEAFF

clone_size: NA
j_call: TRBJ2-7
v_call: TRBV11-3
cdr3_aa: CASSVPSTSSYEQYF

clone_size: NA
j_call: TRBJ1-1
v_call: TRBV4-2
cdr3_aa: CASSQEGRARTEAFF

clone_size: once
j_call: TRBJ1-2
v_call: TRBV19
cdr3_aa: CASSIVRGGDYGYTF

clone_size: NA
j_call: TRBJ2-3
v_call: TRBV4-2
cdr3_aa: CASTREAGGADTQYF

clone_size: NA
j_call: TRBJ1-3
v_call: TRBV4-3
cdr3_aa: CASARDAGNTIYF

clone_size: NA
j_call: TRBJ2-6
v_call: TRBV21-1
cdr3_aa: CASRTEEEGDGANVLTF

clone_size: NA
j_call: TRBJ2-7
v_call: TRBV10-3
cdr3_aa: CAIAASYEQYF

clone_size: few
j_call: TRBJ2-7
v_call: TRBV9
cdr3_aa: CASSLAGTGGHEQYF

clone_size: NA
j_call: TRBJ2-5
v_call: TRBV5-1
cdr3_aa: CASSSGGGALQETQYF

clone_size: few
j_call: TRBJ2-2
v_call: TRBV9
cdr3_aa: CASSAPGSTGELFF

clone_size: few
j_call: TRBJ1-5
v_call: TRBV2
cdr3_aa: CASSGQDSRNQPQHF

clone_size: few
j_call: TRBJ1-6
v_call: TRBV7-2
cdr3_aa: CASSSGQVYNSPLHF

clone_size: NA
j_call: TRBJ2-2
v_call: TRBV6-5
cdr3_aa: CASRSGSSGELFF

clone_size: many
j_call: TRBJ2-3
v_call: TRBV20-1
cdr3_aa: CSASEGSITDTQYF

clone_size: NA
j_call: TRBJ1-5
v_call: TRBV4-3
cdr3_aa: CASSQDRQAGWPQHF

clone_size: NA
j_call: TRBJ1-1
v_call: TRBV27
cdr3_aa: CASSSYRGRTEAFF

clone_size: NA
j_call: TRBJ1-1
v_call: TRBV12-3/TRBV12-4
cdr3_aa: CASSFKNTEAFF

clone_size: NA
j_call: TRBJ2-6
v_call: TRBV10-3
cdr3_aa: CAIRKDNSGANVLTF

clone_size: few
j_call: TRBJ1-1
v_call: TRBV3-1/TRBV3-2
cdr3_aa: CASSPHQNTEAFF

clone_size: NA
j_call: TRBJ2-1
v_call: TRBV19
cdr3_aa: CASRRRDSTYNEQFF